What follows are 12 T cell receptor beta chains derived from one specimen sequenced in a study of shared T cell receptors in the human thymus. Sequencing used immunoSEQ multiplex PCR; TCRdb keeps in-frame clones, though not all of them. The sample gives approximately 660,000 clones, around nine tenths of which show up once; 0.0095% to 0.013% is in the top ten. The same specimen was also included in a second study, on human thymus T cells.

The source material was thymocytes. All receptors derive from a boy under two years old with a congenital heart defect.

V is TRBV4-3 and J is TRBJ2-1, with D uncertain. Germline assignment: CDR1 LGHNA and CDR2 YSLEER. The V end lost 1 base, the J end lost 3 bases, and 10 bases lay between the germline ends. This CDR3 has 15 residues. The CDR3 loop is CASSQVHFDYNEQFF. In DNA, the CDR3 is TGCGCCAGCAGCCAAGTCCACTTCGACTACAATGAGCAGTTCTTC.

The chain carries TRBV2 and TRBJ2-7; D might be TRBD1 (6 bases). V lost 6 bases to trimming and J lost 3 bases, with 15 bases between them. Germline-derived CDR1 and CDR2 are SNHLY and FYNNEI. CDR3 size: 14 residues. In DNA form, the CDR3 reads TGTGCCAGCAGGAAGGGGACACGAAACTACGAGCAGTACTTC. Translating it yields CASRKGTRNYEQYF.

This chain joins TRBV28 and TRBJ1-3; D is unresolved. CDR1 and CDR2 from the germline V gene are MDHEN and SYDVKM. V lost 7 bases and J lost 0, with 7 bases in between. The CDR3 is 13 amino acids. The CDR3: CASTFYSGNTIYF. The CDR3 DNA is TGTGCCAGCACTTTTTACTCTGGAAACACCATATATTTT.

The chain employs TRBV14 and TRBJ1-3; a weak D match, TRBD1 (6 bases). This CDR3 has 16 residues. The germline CDR1 and CDR2 sequences are SGHDN and FVKESK. The germline V and J ends were trimmed by 3 bases and 5 bases, with 17 bases remaining between them. The CDR3 loop reads CASSQGRGWSRNTIYF. The CDR3 DNA reads TGTGCCAGCAGCCAGGGAAGGGGGTGGTCTCGAAACACCATATATTTT.

The J gene is TRBJ1-1, the V gene TRBV5-1, with D perhaps matching TRBD1 (5 bases). The V gene's germline CDR1 is SGHRS and CDR2 YFSETQ. V was cut by 1 base and J by 3 bases, with 7 bases left in between. The CDR3 is 13 amino acids. The CDR3 reads CASSLQGDTEAFF. CDR3 DNA: TGCGCCAGCAGCTTGCAAGGGGACACTGAAGCTTTCTTT.

The chain has TRBV5-1 and TRBJ2-1; D is unclear. Germline values: CDR1 SGHRS, CDR2 YFSETQ. The CDR3 runs 15 residues. The V end lost 4 bases, the J end lost 1 base, and 12 bases lay between the germline ends. CDR3 protein: CASSLWSGSYNEQFF. In nucleotides, the CDR3 is TGCGCCAGCAGCCTCTGGTCCGGGTCCTACAATGAGCAGTTCTTC.

J is TRBJ2-1 and V is TRBV27, with 7 bases aligning to TRBD1. Losses at the gene ends were 1 base for V and 0 bases for J; bases not matched to a gene: 15. Germline assignment: CDR1 MNHEY and CDR2 SMNVEV (reference sequence). The CDR3 consists of 20 residues. The CDR3 DNA reads as TGTGCCAGCAGTTTATGCGGGCCGGGTAGGGACAGTAACTCCTACAATGAGCAGTTCTTC. Translation: CASSLCGPGRDSNSYNEQFF.

The chain combines TRBV4-1 with TRBJ2-5; a weak D match, TRBD2 (6 bases). Trimming pared 0 bases from V and 2 bases from J, leaving 22 bases between. The CDR3 is 19 residues long. The germline V gene has CDR1 MGHRA and CDR2 YSYEKL. DNA for the CDR3: TGCGCCAGCAGCCAAGATAGGGGTTGGACTCACCGGGGGCAAGAGACCCAGTACTTC. It encodes CASSQDRGWTHRGQETQYF.

The rearrangement uses TRBV5-6 and TRBJ2-5, with unresolved D. Germline CDR1 is SGHDT and CDR2 is YYEEEE. V gave up 1 base and J gave up 2 bases, with 3 bases separating them. CDR3 size: 12 residues. The CDR3 sequence is CASSLPQETQYF. The CDR3 DNA sequence: TGTGCCAGCAGCTTGCCACAAGAGACCCAGTACTTC.

The chain's CDR3 is CASGFSGGAGYEQYF. The CDR3 DNA is TGTGCTAGTGGTTTTTCAGGGGGCGCCGGCTACGAGCAGTACTTC. This chain connects TRBV12-5 to TRBJ2-7; 8 nucleotides match TRBD1. V lost 3 bases and J lost 3; bases outside the gene matches: 7. The CDR3 runs 15 residues. Looked up from germline, CDR1 is LGHNT and CDR2 is FRNRAP.

CDR3 nucleotide sequence: TGTGCCAGCAGCCAGACAGGGTGGAAGACCCAGTACTTC. It codes for CASSQTGWKTQYF. The rearrangement joins TRBV25-1 to TRBJ2-5; 7 bases agree with TRBD1. V lost 6 bases to trimming and J lost 6 bases; unmatched junction nucleotides: 7. Germline V lookup: CDR1 MGHDK, CDR2 SYGVNS. The CDR3 extends over 13 amino acids.

The rearrangement links TRBV6-1 to TRBJ2-1; 10 bases are shared with TRBD2. V gave up 7 bases and J gave up 6 bases; unmatched junction bases: 9. Germline CDR1 is MNHNS and CDR2 is SASEGT. This CDR3 spans 15 amino acids. CDR3 sequence (DNA): TGTGCCAGCACCCTAAGGGGACTAGCGACCAATGAGCAGTTCTTC. The encoded protein is CASTLRGLATNEQFF.